This is a list of T cell receptor beta chains from one sample in a study of control samples from healthy donors and cancer patients. Libraries were prepared by immunoSEQ multiplex PCR; TCRdb keeps only in-frame clonotypes and omits some of them. The sample lists tens of thousands of clones, around 94% occurring once. The sample comprised blood. These TCRs come from a man in his sixties in good health. Each CDR3 is given with its conserved first and last residue. The D gene is left open where the match is weak. Some rows have no size entry. The others give once, few or many, or a class for an expanded clone.

V	D	size	J	CDR3	DNA
TRBV5-1	NA	once	TRBJ2-3	CASSLAAGAQYF	TGCGCCAGCAGCTTGGCGGCAGGGGCGCAGTATTTT
TRBV25-1	NA	NA	TRBJ2-4	CASSEGGRAKNIQYF	TGTGCCAGCAGTGAGGGAGGAAGGGCCAAAAACATTCAGTACTTC
TRBV5-6	TRBD1	once	TRBJ1-4	CASSPRDRVEKLFF	TGTGCCAGCAGCCCCCGGGACAGGGTTGAAAAACTGTTTTTT
TRBV19	NA	NA	TRBJ1-6	CASSPPRRKYNSPLHF	TGTGCCAGTAGTCCTCCGCGACGAAAGTATAATTCACCCCTCCACTTC
TRBV7-9	NA	NA	TRBJ1-5	CASSLSNQPQHF	TGTGCCAGCAGCTTAAGTAACCAGCCCCAGCATTTT
TRBV6-4	TRBD2	NA	TRBJ2-2	CATIPREGDTGELFF	TGTGCCACCATCCCGCGGGAGGGAGACACCGGGGAGCTGTTTTTT
TRBV7-2	TRBD1	NA	TRBJ1-5	CASTLGGTGGNQPQHF	TGTGCCAGCACTCTAGGGGGGACAGGGGGGAATCAGCCCCAGCATTTT
TRBV27	TRBD1	NA	TRBJ2-7	CASSFYPRQGGRYEQYF	TGTGCCAGCAGTTTTTACCCAAGACAGGGGGGAAGGTACGAGCAGTACTTC
TRBV5-1	NA	NA	TRBJ1-3	CASSLEGAARNGNTIYF	TGCGCCAGCAGTCTGGAAGGGGCCGCCCGGAACGGAAACACCATATATTTT
TRBV3-1/TRBV3-2	TRBD2	NA	TRBJ2-5	CASSSERERGETQYF	TGTGCCAGCAGTTCCGAGCGGGAGAGAGGGGAGACCCAGTACTTC
TRBV9	TRBD2	NA	TRBJ2-1	CASSVGGRAVNEQFF	TGTGCCAGCAGCGTAGGCGGGAGGGCCGTCAATGAGCAGTTCTTC
TRBV28	NA	few	TRBJ1-1	CASSSPGVANTEAFF	TGTGCCAGCAGCTCCCCCGGGGTAGCGAACACTGAAGCTTTCTTT
TRBV27	NA	NA	TRBJ2-7	CASSSSPPYYEQYF	TGTGCCAGCAGTTCCTCACCGCCCTACTACGAGCAGTACTTC
TRBV12-3/TRBV12-4	NA	NA	TRBJ1-2	CASRKDRNYGYTF	TGTGCCAGCAGGAAAGACAGGAACTATGGCTACACCTTC
TRBV6-5	TRBD1	NA	TRBJ2-7	CASSPRGLLFGQYF	TGTGCCAGCAGTCCCAGGGGGCTTTTGTTCGGGCAGTACTTC
TRBV28	NA	once	TRBJ2-5	CASSSTVRKETQYF	TGTGCCAGCAGCTCCACAGTAAGAAAAGAGACCCAGTACTTC
TRBV4-2	NA	NA	TRBJ2-3	CASSPPRGGPSTDTQYF	TGTGCCAGCAGCCCCCCCCGAGGAGGCCCTAGCACAGATACGCAGTATTTT
TRBV14	TRBD2	once	TRBJ2-3	CASSQLADLGDTQYF	TGTGCCAGCAGCCAACTAGCGGACCTTGGGGATACGCAGTATTTT
TRBV5-4	NA	NA	TRBJ2-3	CASSWVGRTPTDTQYF	TGTGCCAGCAGCTGGGTTGGGCGAACCCCCACAGATACGCAGTATTTT
TRBV15	NA	NA	TRBJ2-7	CATSRDGGTYEQYF	TGTGCCACCAGCAGAGATGGCGGTACCTACGAGCAGTACTTC
TRBV9	NA	NA	TRBJ2-5	CASSTLAGETQYF	TGTGCCAGCAGCACCCTGGCCGGGGAGACCCAGTACTTC
TRBV11-2	TRBD1	NA	TRBJ2-7	CASNIGGGDEQYF	TGTGCCAGCAACATAGGGGGCGGAGACGAGCAGTACTTC
TRBV27	NA	NA	TRBJ2-2	CASSPRTVSNTGELFF	TGTGCCAGCAGTCCCAGGACAGTTTCGAACACCGGGGAGCTGTTTTTT